The clone carrying this T cell receptor (beta chain) was counted ten times or more. This sample is part of a study of metastatic and nonmetastatic thyroid tumors. From the PCR reads, TCRdb re-called clones with MiXCR. The sample yields tens of thousands of clones, less than 20% seen once. Nobody among the patients had been given any treatment before thyroid surgery. After removal of 7 bases from V and 5 bases from J, the junction contained 4 bases not matched to a gene. Germline assignment: CDR1 DFQATT and CDR2 SNEGSKA (reference sequence). This CDR3 is 11 amino acids long. The sequence was collected from a female donor with papillary thyroid cancer or a benign thyroid nodule (not recorded which). Some clones in this sample may be carry-over from other donors' samples. The sequencing input was blood. The gene calls are TRBV20-1 and TRBJ2-7; TRBD2 aligns across 8 bases. This CDR3 is CSVPGLDEQYF. The CDR3 nucleotides are TGCAGTGTCCCGGGACTAGACGAGCAGTACTTC.